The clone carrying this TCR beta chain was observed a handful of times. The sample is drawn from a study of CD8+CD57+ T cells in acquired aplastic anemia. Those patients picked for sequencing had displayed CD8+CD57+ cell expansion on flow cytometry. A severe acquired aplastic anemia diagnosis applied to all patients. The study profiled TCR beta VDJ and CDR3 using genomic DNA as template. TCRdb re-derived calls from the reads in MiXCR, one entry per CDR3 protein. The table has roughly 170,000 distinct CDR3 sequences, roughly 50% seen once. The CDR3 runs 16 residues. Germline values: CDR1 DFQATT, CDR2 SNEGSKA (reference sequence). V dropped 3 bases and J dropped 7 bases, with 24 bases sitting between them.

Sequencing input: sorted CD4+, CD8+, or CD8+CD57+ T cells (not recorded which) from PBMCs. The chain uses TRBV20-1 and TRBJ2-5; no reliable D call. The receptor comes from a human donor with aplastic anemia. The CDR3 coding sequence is TGCAGTGCTAGCCCAACGGGCACCAGGCTGATTTCGACCCAGTACTTC. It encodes CSASPTGTRLISTQYF.